Given below is one TCR beta chain in context. The CDR3 runs 15 residues. CDR1 is MGHRA, CDR2 YSYEKL, per germline. Trimming removed 4 bases at V and 6 bases at J, with 13 bases between. This sample is part of a study of CD8+CD57+ T cells in acquired aplastic anemia. CDR3 and TCR beta VDJ profiling relied on a genomic DNA template. TCRdb independently ran MiXCR on the reads; one entry per CDR3 protein. The table records under 200,000 distinct CDR3 sequences, 71% of them present only once. Individuals selected for sequencing had exhibited CD8+CD57+ cell expansion on flow cytometry. The specimen sequenced was sorted CD4+, CD8+, or CD8+CD57+ T cells (not recorded which) from PBMCs. This rearrangement joins TRBV4-1 to TRBJ1-6, with D uncertain. The TCR originated in a human donor with aplastic anemia. The CDR3 spells CASSPRPGVNSPLHF. CDR3 coding DNA: TGCGCCAGCAGCCCGCGTCCGGGAGTTAATTCACCCCTCCACTTT.